What follows describes a single TCR beta chain. This specimen comes from a study of somatic mutations in cytotoxic T cells in rheumatoid arthritis. Sequenced by immunoSEQ multiplex PCR; TCRdb stores in-frame clones only, minus some. The data contain approximately 12,000 clones, roughly 80% of them singletons. V was trimmed by 2 bases and J by 5 bases, leaving 12 bases between them. The germline CDR1 and CDR2 sequences are GTSNPN and SVGIG (reference sequence). The CDR3 is 13 amino acids. This TCR derives from a woman in her sixties in good health. The chain is built from TRBV30 and TRBJ1-2; no reliable D call. Sequenced sample: CD8+ T cells sorted from blood. CDR3 region: CAWSLQQFYGYTF. CDR3 bases: TGTGCCTGGAGTTTACAACAGTTTTATGGCTACACCTTC.